Listed here are 26 T cell receptor beta chains from one sample, sequenced in a study of T cell responses to AZD1222 COVID-19 vaccine. The assay was immunoSEQ multiplex PCR, and TCRdb's table has in-frame clones only and misses some. The table records approximately 99,000 clones, approximately 90% of them present only once. The sequencing here drew on peripheral blood, taken 28 days after the second AZD1222 dose. These receptors were taken from an adult who received the AZD1222 COVID-19 vaccine.

The rearrangement uses TRBV7-8 and TRBJ2-3; D not certain. CDR3 length: 15 residues. From germline, CDR1 is SGHVS and CDR2 FQNEAQ. Trimming cost V 3 bases and J 3 bases, with 13 bases left between them. CDR3 in amino acids: CASSFRSRRTDTQYF. DNA of the CDR3: TGTGCCAGCAGCTTTCGCTCTCGAAGAACAGATACGCAGTATTTT. Using reference TRBV7-8 and TRBJ2-3 for the parts outside the CDR3, the full variable domain is GAGVSQSPRYKVAKRGQDVALRCDPISGHVSLFWYQQALGQGPEFLTYFQNEAQLDKSGLPSDRFFAERPEGSVSTLKIQRTQQEDSAVYLCASSFRSRRTDTQYFGPGTRLTVL.

In its sample, this clone was seen once. The genes are TRBV5-1 and TRBJ2-5; 7 bases map to TRBD1. The ends lost 4 bases at V and 5 bases at J; junction bases unmatched: 17. This CDR3 region has 17 residues. CDR1 is SGHRS and CDR2 is YFSETQ in the germline V gene. The DNA of the CDR3 is TGCGCCAGCAGCCCCCCCTCCGGGACAGTCCCTTCGGAGACCCAGTACTTC. Encoded protein: CASSPPSGTVPSETQYF.

The chain links TRBV2 to TRBJ2-1; D gene uncertain. The CDR3 has 14 amino acids. In germline, CDR1 is SNHLY, CDR2 FYNNEI. The ends were cut back, 8 bases at V and 7 bases at J, with 18 bases in the middle. CDR3 sequence reads: CASATPSSQNEQFF. In DNA, the CDR3 is TGTGCCAGCGCTACCCCCTCCTCACAGAATGAGCAGTTCTTC.

The chain uses TRBV6-2 or TRBV6-3 and TRBJ2-5; unclear D gene. The V end lost 4 bases, the J end lost 1 base, and 16 bases lay between the germline ends. Germline V CDR1 and CDR2: MNHEY, SVGEGT. The CDR3 loop spans 16 amino acids. The CDR3, as DNA: TGTGCCAGCAGTTTTTTAATTGGCCAGCCCCAAGAGACCCAGTACTTC. This codes for CASSFLIGQPQETQYF.

Only one count was recorded for this clone. The gene calls are TRBV7-9 and TRBJ2-1, with 9 bases fitting TRBD2. Losses at the gene ends were 5 bases for V and 2 bases for J; bases not matched to a gene: 4. Germline CDR1 and CDR2: SEHNR and FQNEAQ (reference sequence). The CDR3 sequence is 15 residues long. The CDR3 protein is CASSEAGGAYNEQFF. CDR3 nucleotide sequence: TGTGCCAGCAGCGAAGCGGGGGGCGCCTACAATGAGCAGTTCTTC.

V is TRBV13 and J is TRBJ1-4; D call uncertain. With 2 bases removed from V and 3 bases from J, the gap between germline ends came to 4 bases. The CDR3 contains 13 residues. Per germline, CDR1 PRHDT and CDR2 FYEKMQ (reference sequence). The CDR3 sequence: CASSLYPNEKLFF. The CDR3 region has the DNA TGTGCCAGCAGCTTATATCCTAATGAAAAACTGTTTTTT. Full variable domain (remainder filled in from reference TRBV13 and TRBJ1-4): AAGVIQSPRHLIKEKRETATLKCYPIPRHDTVYWYQQGPGQDPQFLISFYEKMQSDKGSIPDRFSAQQFSDYHSELNMSSLELGDSALYFCASSLYPNEKLFFGSGTQLSVL.

The V call is TRBV7-9, the J call TRBJ2-5; 7 positions agree with TRBD2. This CDR3 comprises 16 residues. Germline V CDR1 and CDR2: SEHNR, FQNEAQ (reference sequence). V lost 4 bases to trimming and J lost 5 bases; unmatched junction nucleotides: 13. The CDR3 region has the DNA TGTGCCAGCAGCTCAGGACTAGACGGGAGTTGGGAGACCCAGTACTTC. Translated: CASSSGLDGSWETQYF.

V gene TRBV28 combines with J gene TRBJ2-1; D uncertain. V was shortened by 2 bases and J by 4 bases, with 9 bases between the two germline ends. From germline, CDR1 is MDHEN and CDR2 SYDVKM. The CDR3 length is 14 residues. The CDR3, as DNA: TGTGCCAGCAGTTTAAGTCTCACTTACAATGAGCAGTTCTTC. It yields the protein CASSLSLTYNEQFF. The full variable domain, rest sourced from reference TRBV28 and TRBJ2-1, is DVKVTQSSRYLVKRTGEKVFLECVQDMDHENMFWYRQDPGLGLRLIYFSYDVKMKEKGDIPEGYSVSREKKERFSLILESASTNQTSMYLCASSLSLTYNEQFFGPGTRLTVL.

V is TRBV24-1 and J is TRBJ2-1, with D possibly being TRBD1 (5 bases). The length of the CDR3 is 16 residues. Trimming removed 1 base at V and 4 bases at J, with 13 bases between. CDR1 and CDR2 from the germline V gene are KGHDR and SFDVKD. Here the CDR3 reads CATSDFSRADYNEQFF. In DNA form, the CDR3 reads TGTGCCACCAGTGATTTCTCCAGGGCAGATTACAATGAGCAGTTCTTC.

This clone occurred once. The V gene is TRBV28, the J gene TRBJ2-7, with TRBD2 identical over 12 bases. The ends lost 3 bases at V and 1 base at J; junction bases unmatched: 4. CDR3 size: 16 residues. Per the germline V gene, CDR1 is MDHEN and CDR2 is SYDVKM. In nucleotides, the CDR3 is TGTGCCAGCAGTTTCGAGGGGACTAGCGGGTCCTACGAGCAGTACTTC. Translated: CASSFEGTSGSYEQYF.

This clone has more than one count but fewer than ten. The chain is built from TRBV5-1 and TRBJ2-3; 10 bases are a match to TRBD2. Looked up from germline, CDR1 is SGHRS and CDR2 is YFSETQ. Trimming removed 5 bases from V and 2 bases from J; junction bases left unmatched: 2. This CDR3 comprises 14 residues. In nucleotides, the CDR3 is TGCGCCAGCAGACTAGCGGGGAACACAGATACGCAGTATTTT. It specifies CASRLAGNTDTQYF.

The chain has TRBV6-4 and TRBJ1-5; 9 bases align to TRBD1. Germline CDR1 MRHNA, CDR2 SNTAGT. This CDR3 has 17 amino acids. The junction had 7 bases not matched to a gene; V was cut back by 0 bases and J by 4 bases. Written as DNA, the CDR3 is TGTGCCAGCAGTGACTCGAACAGGGGGCCGGGGAATCAGCCCCAGCATTTT. As protein: CASSDSNRGPGNQPQHF.

The chain links TRBV5-1 to TRBJ2-1, with 8 bases identical to TRBD2. This CDR3 contains 17 residues. Germline V gives CDR1 SGHRS, CDR2 YFSETQ. V shed 1 base and J 4 bases; nucleotides not matched to a gene: 10. The CDR3 spells CASSLTPRGDFYNEQFF. The CDR3 DNA follows: TGCGCCAGCAGCTTGACTCCGCGGGGGGATTTTTACAATGAGCAGTTCTTC.

This clone was seen only once. The rearrangement links TRBV11-3 to TRBJ2-3; 10 bases align to TRBD1. This CDR3 has 17 residues. Germline CDR1 is SGHNT and CDR2 is YENEEA. V shed 4 bases and J 1 base; nucleotides not matched to a gene: 8. The CDR3 bases are TGTGCCAGCAGCTGGGGGACAGGGGCCTCCCGCACAGATACGCAGTATTTT. Translation: CASSWGTGASRTDTQYF.

This clone came up a few times. The rearrangement joins TRBV28 to TRBJ2-1; 9 bases are shared with TRBD1. This CDR3 spans 15 amino acids. CDR1 and CDR2 from the germline V gene are MDHEN and SYDVKM. The junction had 2 bases not matched to a gene; V was cut back by 2 bases and J by 3 bases. CDR3 protein: CASSLVGQGYNEQFF. DNA for the CDR3: TGTGCCAGCAGTTTAGTGGGACAGGGCTACAATGAGCAGTTCTTC.

The V call is TRBV5-1, the J call TRBJ2-5, with D unclear. V lost 2 bases and J lost 2, with 16 bases in between. The CDR3 length is 16 residues. Germline values: CDR1 SGHRS, CDR2 YFSETQ. The CDR3 here is CASSLSWNLEQETQYF. CDR3 DNA sequence: TGCGCCAGCAGCTTATCATGGAATTTGGAGCAAGAGACCCAGTACTTC.

The count of this clone is one. V gene TRBV6-5 combines with J gene TRBJ2-1; D possibly uses TRBD1 or TRBD2 (5 bases each). The germline gives CDR1 MNHEY, CDR2 SVGAGI. This CDR3 has 15 amino acids. The V gene lost 6 bases and the J gene lost 10 bases, with 22 bases spanning the gap. CDR3 sequence: CASRSRDGPTTEQFF. CDR3 in DNA: TGTGCCAGCAGGTCCAGGGACGGGCCGACTACGGAGCAGTTCTTC.

The chain uses TRBV10-2 and TRBJ2-7, with D maybe TRBD1 (6 bases). The ends were cut back, 1 base at V and 6 bases at J, with 22 bases in the middle. The CDR3 runs to 17 residues. Germline CDR1 WSHSY, CDR2 SAAADI. The CDR3 loop is CASSEYLPLGAKVEQYF. CDR3 sequence (DNA): TGCGCCAGCAGTGAGTACCTCCCCTTGGGGGCGAAGGTCGAGCAGTACTTC.

This clone appeared once. The rearrangement joins TRBV15 to TRBJ1-1, with D tentatively TRBD1 (6 bases). This CDR3 is 14 amino acids long. Germline CDR1 and CDR2: LNHNV and YYDKDF (reference sequence). V lost 4 bases to trimming and J lost 4 bases, with 13 bases between them. The DNA for the CDR3 is TGTGCCACCAGCACATCACACAGGGCCACTGAAGCTTTCTTT. This codes for CATSTSHRATEAFF.

Written as DNA, the CDR3 is TGTGCCAGCAGTTACTTCTCGTCCCCGGGCGCTTCTGGCTACACCTTC. Translation gives CASSYFSSPGASGYTF. This chain links TRBV6-5 with TRBJ1-2; D gene unclear. This CDR3 region has 16 residues. V was trimmed by 1 base and J by 7 bases, leaving 19 bases between them. Germline V lookup: CDR1 MNHEY, CDR2 SVGAGI.

The chain carries TRBV5-1 and TRBJ2-7; 9 nucleotides line up with TRBD2. CDR1 and CDR2 from the germline V gene are SGHRS and YFSETQ. V lost 4 bases and J lost 2; bases outside the gene matches: 4. The CDR3 length is 14 residues. This chain's CDR3 is CASSVGTSTYEQYF. CDR3 DNA sequence: TGCGCCAGCAGCGTGGGGACTAGCACCTACGAGCAGTACTTC.

V usage is TRBV7-9 and J usage is TRBJ2-1, with 11 bases fitting TRBD2. With 5 bases clipped from V and 7 bases from J, the junction kept 7 bases outside the gene matches. The CDR3 sequence is 15 residues long. Germline CDR1 is SEHNR and CDR2 is FQNEAQ (reference sequence). CDR3 nucleotides: TGTGCCAGCAGCGGTAGACTAGCGGGGACTAATGAGCAGTTCTTC. It yields the protein CASSGRLAGTNEQFF.

The chain recombines TRBV12-3 or TRBV12-4 with TRBJ1-2; D gene unclear. This CDR3 comprises 12 residues. V was cut by 5 bases and J by 6 bases, with 10 bases left in between. This CDR3 is CASSPRFDGYTF. In DNA, the CDR3 is TGTGCCAGCAGTCCCAGGTTTGATGGCTACACCTTC.

V gene TRBV6-6 combines with J gene TRBJ1-2; TRBD1 is a possible D gene (5 bases). CDR3 size: 16 residues. V lost 2 bases and J 0 bases, leaving 13 bases between the germline ends. In germline, CDR1 is MNHNY, CDR2 SVGAGI (reference sequence). The CDR3 nucleotides read TGTGCCAGCAGTTACGGCAGGGAAACGGCTAACTATGGCTACACCTTC. Translating it yields CASSYGRETANYGYTF.

This chain uses TRBV10-3 with TRBJ1-2; D perhaps matches TRBD1 (5 bases). The germline V gene has CDR1 ENHRY and CDR2 SYGVKD. The CDR3 runs to 13 residues. V lost 6 bases and J 8 bases, leaving 16 bases between the germline ends. CDR3 coding DNA: TGTGCCATCAGCCAGGACACGGGCCTCGGCTACACCTTC. This translates into CAISQDTGLGYTF.

The chain combines TRBV5-4 with TRBJ2-5; TRBD2 matches 11 bases. This CDR3 is 15 amino acids long. Germline V gene data show CDR1 as SGHNT and CDR2 as YYREEE (reference sequence). The ends lost 4 bases at V and 1 base at J; junction bases unmatched: 3. The CDR3 DNA reads TGTGCCAGCAGCAGTAGCGGGAGGGTCCAAGAGACCCAGTACTTC. Amino acid sequence: CASSSSGRVQETQYF.